Each of the 25 T cell receptor beta chains below was sequenced from the same sample in a study of shared clonotypes between healthy human individuals. Here immunoSEQ multiplex PCR was the method, and the copy in TCRdb shows in-frame clones only, minus some. The sample consists of over 400,000 clones, about 96% of them appearing once. Sequencing was carried out using naive CD4+ T cells sorted from blood. Subset defined: CD45RA+ positively selected. The receptor set was obtained from a woman aged 25-40 years in good health.

This chain connects TRBV6-5 to TRBJ2-3, with D tentatively TRBD2 (5 bases). Per germline, CDR1 MNHEY and CDR2 SVGAGI. The V gene lost 6 bases and the J gene lost 2 bases, with 12 bases spanning the gap. This CDR3 region has 14 residues. The CDR3 nucleotides read TGTGCCAGCAGGAAAGAGGGTTTCACAGATACGCAGTATTTT. Translating it yields CASRKEGFTDTQYF.

This clone was counted a single time. The CDR3 sequence is CASGKMNSGSYEQYF. DNA of the CDR3: TGTGCCAGCGGTAAAATGAATAGCGGGAGCTACGAGCAGTACTTC. This sequence joins TRBV6-5 and TRBJ2-7; the match to TRBD2 covers 9 bases. V lost 8 bases and J lost 3; bases outside the gene matches: 11. The CDR3 runs 15 residues. Looked up from germline, CDR1 is MNHEY and CDR2 is SVGAGI.

The genes are TRBV7-6 and TRBJ2-3, with unresolved D. Between the trimmed V and J ends, which lost 2 bases and 0 bases, there was a span of 6 bases. In germline, CDR1 is SGHVS, CDR2 FNYEAQ. The length of the CDR3 is 14 residues. The CDR3 protein is CASSLRPSTDTQYF. The CDR3 coding sequence is TGTGCCAGCAGCTTAAGGCCTAGCACAGATACGCAGTATTTT.

The V and J genes are TRBV19 and TRBJ2-5; 7 bases are a match to TRBD2. The trim removed 9 bases at V and 1 base at J, leaving 8 bases unmatched. CDR3 length: 14 residues. The germline V gene has CDR1 LNHDA and CDR2 SQIVND (reference sequence). The CDR3 sequence: CASRERGSQETQYF. CDR3 nucleotides: TGTGCCAGCAGAGAGCGGGGCTCCCAAGAGACCCAGTACTTC. Drawing the rest from reference TRBV19 and TRBJ2-5, the complete variable domain is DGGITQSPKYLFRKEGQNVTLSCEQNLNHDAMYWYRQDPGQGLRLIYYSQIVNDFQKGDIAEGYSVSREKKESFPLTVTSAQKNPTAFYLCASRERGSQETQYFGPGTRLLVL.

This clone came up once. This chain connects TRBV5-1 to TRBJ2-1; TRBD2 matches 7 bases. Losses at the gene ends were 4 bases for V and 4 bases for J; bases not matched to a gene: 11. The CDR3 has 16 amino acids. The germline gives CDR1 SGHRS, CDR2 YFSETQ. CDR3 DNA sequence: TGCGCCAGCAGCCCCCTGGGGGGGACTTCTTACAATGAGCAGTTCTTC. Protein product: CASSPLGGTSYNEQFF.

CDR3 protein: CAWSSLLTFHQHF. The CDR3 DNA reads TGTGCCTGGAGTTCCCTGCTGACCTTTCACCAGCATTTT. The gene calls are TRBV30 and TRBJ1-5; no reliable D call. The ends were cut back, 2 bases at V and 12 bases at J, with 17 bases in the middle. The CDR3 extends over 13 amino acids. Per germline, CDR1 GTSNPN and CDR2 SVGIG (reference sequence).

In DNA, the CDR3 is TGTGCCAGCCACAGCGGGAGGGCCGTCCACAATGAGCAGTTCTTC. It yields the protein CASHSGRAVHNEQFF. The V gene is TRBV2, the J gene TRBJ2-1; 10 nucleotides align to TRBD2. The CDR3 is made up of 15 amino acids. Losses at the gene ends were 8 bases for V and 5 bases for J; bases not matched to a gene: 9. Germline V gene lookup returns CDR1 SNHLY and CDR2 FYNNEI.

The count of this clone is one. The chain uses TRBV10-2 and TRBJ1-1, with 9 bases identical to TRBD1. The germline V gene encodes CDR1 WSHSY and CDR2 SAAADI. V shed 3 bases and J 3 bases; nucleotides not matched to a gene: 14. CDR3 size: 18 residues. The CDR3 protein is CASSDSRWTGVPDTEAFF. In DNA form, the CDR3 reads TGCGCCAGCAGTGATTCGAGGTGGACAGGGGTGCCGGACACTGAAGCTTTCTTT.

The chain couples TRBV9 to TRBJ2-1; TRBD2 aligns across 8 bases. CDR1 SGDLS and CDR2 YYNGEE come from the germline V gene. The CDR3 contains 16 residues. J gave up 2 bases and V 0 bases, and 4 bases lay outside the gene matches. The DNA for the CDR3 is TGTGCCAGCAGCGTAGACCCGGGAGGGGCCTACAATGAGCAGTTCTTC. This codes for CASSVDPGGAYNEQFF.

This sequence joins TRBV19 and TRBJ2-1; D is perhaps TRBD1 or TRBD2 (6 bases each). There are 13 residues in the CDR3. Germline lookup yields CDR1 LNHDA and CDR2 SQIVND (reference sequence). V dropped 5 bases and J dropped 9 bases, with 14 bases sitting between them. In DNA, the CDR3 is TGTGCCAGTAGTCGCTTACAGGGAGGTGAGCAGTTCTTC. Amino acids: CASSRLQGGEQFF. Drawing the rest from reference TRBV19 and TRBJ2-1, the complete variable domain is DGGITQSPKYLFRKEGQNVTLSCEQNLNHDAMYWYRQDPGQGLRLIYYSQIVNDFQKGDIAEGYSVSREKKESFPLTVTSAQKNPTAFYLCASSRLQGGEQFFGPGTRLTVL.

This chain joins TRBV5-1 and TRBJ2-3; D is possibly TRBD1 (5 bases). CDR1 and CDR2 (germline): SGHRS, YFSETQ. V lost 3 bases and J 5 bases, leaving 10 bases between the germline ends. This CDR3 has 13 amino acids. The CDR3 here is CASSSQGRDTQYF. The CDR3 bases are TGCGCCAGCAGCTCGCAGGGTCGAGATACGCAGTATTTT.

The gene calls are TRBV28 and TRBJ1-1, with 8 positions matching TRBD1. Germline-derived CDR1 and CDR2 are MDHEN and SYDVKM. The CDR3 runs to 14 residues. V was pared by 10 bases and J by 2 bases, with 9 bases of the junction left unmatched. The CDR3 reads CAIRQGLRNTEAFF. The CDR3 DNA is TGTGCCATACGACAGGGGCTTCGAAACACTGAAGCTTTCTTT.

V is TRBV5-1 and J is TRBJ1-1; no clear D gene. Per the germline V gene, CDR1 is SGHRS and CDR2 is YFSETQ. The CDR3 consists of 16 residues. Between the trimmed V and J ends, which lost 5 bases and 1 base, there was a span of 18 bases. Written as DNA, the CDR3 is TGCGCCAGCAGGTTCGTGGATACGAGGTCGAACACTGAAGCTTTCTTT. As protein: CASRFVDTRSNTEAFF.

This clone was seen just once. V usage is TRBV19 and J usage is TRBJ2-1; D might be TRBD2 (5 bases). The V end lost 0 bases, the J end lost 1 base, and 16 bases lay between the germline ends. CDR1 is LNHDA and CDR2 is SQIVND in the germline V gene (reference sequence). The CDR3 covers 18 residues. The CDR3, as DNA: TGTGCCAGTAGTATAGAGGTACCGAGCTCGGGATCCTACAATGAGCAGTTCTTC. Its translation is CASSIEVPSSGSYNEQFF.

The chain joins TRBV11-2 to TRBJ2-5; D gene unclear. The J call is doubtful: the DNA matches TRBJ2-7 better. This CDR3 has 13 amino acids. Germline V gives CDR1 SGHAT, CDR2 FQNNGV. The CDR3 DNA reads TGTGCCAGCAGCTTAGAGTGGCAGGACGAGCAGTACTTC. It translates to CASSLEWQDEQYF.

This chain uses TRBV28 with TRBJ2-7, with D perhaps matching TRBD1 (6 bases). The V gene's germline CDR1 is MDHEN and CDR2 SYDVKM. With 4 bases removed from V and 4 bases from J, the gap between germline ends came to 17 bases. The CDR3 has 15 residues. The CDR3 spells CASSSNWQGNYEQYF. CDR3 nucleotide sequence: TGTGCCAGCAGTTCGAACTGGCAGGGGAATTACGAGCAGTACTTC. Combining the CDR3 with reference TRBV28 and TRBJ2-7 gives the whole variable domain DVKVTQSSRYLVKRTGEKVFLECVQDMDHENMFWYRQDPGLGLRLIYFSYDVKMKEKGDIPEGYSVSREKKERFSLILESASTNQTSMYLCASSSNWQGNYEQYFGPGTRLTVT.

V usage is TRBV5-1 and J usage is TRBJ2-1; 9 nucleotides agree with TRBD2. The junction had 7 bases not matched to a gene; V was cut back by 5 bases and J by 4 bases. The V gene's germline CDR1 is SGHRS and CDR2 YFSETQ. The CDR3 has 15 residues. The DNA of the CDR3 is TGCGCCAGCAGAGCCGGGACTAGCAGTTACAATGAGCAGTTCTTC. Protein product: CASRAGTSSYNEQFF.

The rearrangement links TRBV28 to TRBJ1-2, with TRBD1 identical over 9 bases. The germline gives CDR1 MDHEN, CDR2 SYDVKM. The CDR3 is 13 amino acids. The ends lost 3 bases at V and 8 bases at J; junction bases unmatched: 4. The CDR3 protein is CASSFGQGIGYTF. Written as DNA, the CDR3 is TGTGCCAGCAGTTTCGGACAGGGGATCGGCTACACCTTC.

The chain couples TRBV11-2 to TRBJ1-5; no clear D. The CDR3 is 13 residues long. V shed 2 bases and J shed 7 bases, with 9 bases lying between them. Germline assignment: CDR1 SGHAT and CDR2 FQNNGV. Here the CDR3 reads CASSLSQQQPQHF. The CDR3 nucleotides are TGTGCCAGCAGCTTATCCCAGCAACAGCCCCAGCATTTT.

J is TRBJ2-1 and V is TRBV5-1, with TRBD1 identical over 7 bases. The CDR3 runs 13 residues. Germline CDR1 SGHRS, CDR2 YFSETQ. The trim removed 2 bases at V and 9 bases at J, leaving 5 bases unmatched. The CDR3 coding sequence is TGCGCCAGCAGCTTCGAGGGGGCTAGTGAGCAGTTCTTC. Translated, it gives CASSFEGASEQFF.

Remarks on this clone: Within the sample, other DNA sequences also encode this same CDR3. V is TRBV5-1 and J is TRBJ1-3; tentatively, D is TRBD1 (5 bases). This CDR3 spans 14 amino acids. Per germline, CDR1 SGHRS and CDR2 YFSETQ. The V gene lost 0 bases and the J gene lost 1 base, with 5 bases spanning the gap. The CDR3 reads CASSLEGSGNTIYF. The DNA for the CDR3 is TGCGCCAGCAGCTTGGAGGGGTCTGGAAACACCATATATTTT.

A single count supports this clone. The rearrangement uses TRBV19 and TRBJ2-7; D is possibly TRBD1 (6 bases). The germline CDR1 and CDR2 sequences are LNHDA and SQIVND (reference sequence). CDR3 length equals 14 residues. Trimming removed 5 bases at V and 7 bases at J, with 18 bases between. The CDR3: CASSPTPGVREQYF. Here the CDR3 DNA reads TGTGCCAGTAGTCCAACCCCAGGGGTCCGGGAGCAGTACTTC.

The chain carries TRBV6-1 and TRBJ1-5; no clear D gene. V lost 2 bases and J lost 0, with 2 bases in between. The CDR3 covers 13 residues. Germline assignment: CDR1 MNHNS and CDR2 SASEGT. The CDR3 loop is CASSEISNQPQHF. CDR3 sequence (DNA): TGTGCCAGCAGTGAAATTAGCAATCAGCCCCAGCATTTT.

The chain employs TRBV2 and TRBJ1-1, with D tentatively TRBD1 (5 bases). Germline lookup yields CDR1 SNHLY and CDR2 FYNNEI. This CDR3 is 14 amino acids long. V lost 3 bases, J lost 6 bases, and 14 bases lay in between. CDR3 amino acids: CASSEQGGVAEAFF. The DNA of the CDR3 is TGTGCCAGCAGTGAGCAGGGAGGGGTGGCTGAAGCTTTCTTT.

The chain carries TRBV27 and TRBJ1-4, with a weak D call TRBD1 (5 bases). Trimming took 5 bases from V and 8 from J, leaving 12 bases between them. CDR1 is MNHEY, CDR2 SMNVEV, per germline (reference sequence). This CDR3 region has 13 residues. The CDR3 protein is CASSTRKGEKLFF. CDR3 in DNA: TGTGCCAGCAGTACCAGAAAGGGGGAAAAACTGTTTTTT. The complete variable domain, with remaining parts taken from reference TRBV27 and TRBJ1-4, reads EAQVTQNPRYLITVTGKKLTVTCSQNMNHEYMSWYRQDPGLGLRQIYYSMNVEVTDKGDVPEGYKVSRKEKRNFPLILESPSPNQTSLYFCASSTRKGEKLFFGSGTQLSVL.